This T cell receptor beta chain was sequenced in a study of control samples from healthy donors and cancer patients. The germline CDR1 and CDR2 sequences are LNHDA and SQIVND (reference sequence). The CDR3 is 13 amino acids. The germline V and J ends were trimmed by 4 bases and 1 base, with 6 bases remaining between them. This table comes from immunoSEQ multiplex PCR, and its TCRdb copy is limited to in-frame clones, with some not included. This sample has around 150,000 clones, with about 94% found just once. The receptor was derived from a woman aged 40 to 50 in good health. The source material was blood. The chain links TRBV19 to TRBJ2-3; perhaps TRBD1 as D (5 bases). The CDR3 is CASSTTGTDTQYF. CDR3 in DNA: TGTGCCAGTAGTACGACAGGCACAGATACGCAGTATTTT.